The 29 T cell receptor beta chains presented below share a single source sample, sequenced in a study of blood T cell repertoires in COVID-19. Sequencing was performed with immunoSEQ multiplex PCR; in TCRdb, only in-frame clones are kept and a portion is missing. This table holds roughly 260,000 clones, about 89% found once. The sequenced sample consisted of peripheral blood. These TCRs come from a middle-aged man who had recovered from COVID-19.

This clone was observed once. The chain uses TRBV11-2 and TRBJ2-6, with TRBD1 matching over 7 bases. The CDR3 spans 17 residues. Germline values: CDR1 SGHAT, CDR2 FQNNGV. V was clipped by 6 bases and J by 0 bases; unmatched bases: 8. The CDR3 reads CASRPRGTGSGANVLTF. The CDR3 region has the DNA TGTGCCAGCAGACCCAGGGGGACCGGCTCTGGGGCCAACGTCCTGACTTTC.

The chain links TRBV5-1 to TRBJ1-1, with D possibly being TRBD1 (6 bases). CDR1 is SGHRS, CDR2 YFSETQ, per germline. Trimming shortened V by 0 bases and J by 1 base, and 13 bases separated the two germline ends. The CDR3 covers 16 residues. Here the CDR3 DNA reads TGCGCCAGCAGCTTGGGGTGGGGGCAGGGGAACACTGAAGCTTTCTTT. Residues: CASSLGWGQGNTEAFF.

J is TRBJ2-1 and V is TRBV1; the D call of TRBD2 is as the table states it, not checked on the DNA. TRBV1 is flagged as a pseudogene. CDR3 size: 18 residues. The CDR3 sequence: CTSSQKLSSETGYNEQFF. The CDR3 coding sequence is TGCACCAGCAGCCAAAAGTTGTCTAGCGAGACGGGATACAATGAGCAGTTCTTC.

The chain carries TRBV21-1 and TRBJ2-1; TRBD1 reflects the table's D call only, with no check against the DNA. TRBV21-1 is noted as a pseudogene. The CDR3 is 15 residues long. CDR3 in amino acids: CASSKAQGPYNEQFF. The DNA of the CDR3 is TGTGCCAGCAGCAAAGCGCAGGGGCCGTACAATGAGCAGTTCTTC.

The chain has TRBV10-1 and TRBJ1-4; 10 nucleotides align to TRBD1. V lost 1 base, J lost 0 bases, and 11 bases stayed unmatched. The CDR3 consists of 20 residues. Germline V gene lookup returns CDR1 WNHNN and CDR2 SYGVQD (reference sequence). CDR3 loop: CASSELGQGIWVATNEKLFF. The CDR3 nucleotides are TGCGCCAGCAGTGAGTTGGGACAGGGGATTTGGGTTGCAACTAATGAAAAACTGTTTTTT.

The V gene is TRBV3-1 (or the pseudogene TRBV3-2), the J gene TRBJ2-7; TRBD2 matches 8 bases. This CDR3 spans 17 amino acids. The ends lost 0 bases at V and 1 base at J; junction bases unmatched: 8. Germline V CDR1 and CDR2: LGHDT, YNNKEL (reference sequence). CDR3 coding DNA: TGTGCCAGCAGCCAAGAAGTTGCACTAGCGGATTCCTACGAGCAGTACTTC. It encodes CASSQEVALADSYEQYF.

This clone came up once. The rearrangement uses TRBV2 and TRBJ2-5; 8 positions agree with TRBD1. CDR1 is SNHLY, CDR2 FYNNEI, per germline. The CDR3 length is 14 residues. J was trimmed by 2 bases and V by 5 bases; bases with no gene match: 4. The CDR3 here is CASSPRDRQETQYF. For the CDR3, the DNA is TGTGCCAGCAGTCCGAGGGACAGGCAAGAGACCCAGTACTTC.

The chain uses TRBV29-1 and TRBJ2-1; TRBD2 matches 13 bases. This CDR3 spans 15 amino acids. Per germline, CDR1 SQVTM and CDR2 ANQGSEA. The trim removed 8 bases at V and 9 bases at J, leaving 13 bases unmatched. For the CDR3, the DNA is TGCAGCTTCAAAGGAGGGACTAGCGGGGTCGGTGAGCAGTTCTTC. Translated: CSFKGGTSGVGEQFF.

This clone appeared once. The chain recombines TRBV6-5 with TRBJ1-5, with D perhaps TRBD1 (6 bases). The V gene's germline CDR1 is MNHEY and CDR2 SVGAGI. The germline V and J ends were trimmed by 7 bases and 0 bases, with 13 bases remaining between them. The CDR3 sequence is 15 residues long. CDR3 in amino acids: CASTGQLDSNQPQHF. The CDR3 DNA follows: TGTGCCAGCACTGGACAGCTTGATAGCAATCAGCCCCAGCATTTT.

The chain employs TRBV10-2 and TRBJ2-1; TRBD2 might be the D (5 bases). The CDR3 is made up of 18 amino acids. Trimming took 2 bases from V and 4 from J, leaving 21 bases between them. Looked up from germline, CDR1 is WSHSY and CDR2 is SAAADI. The CDR3 loop reads CASSEPRHPGSDYNEQFF. The CDR3 DNA is TGCGCCAGCAGTGAGCCCCGCCACCCCGGTAGCGATTACAATGAGCAGTTCTTC.

This clone was observed a single time. The chain links TRBV11-2 to TRBJ1-6; possible D gene TRBD1, 5 bases. The germline CDR1 and CDR2 sequences are SGHAT and FQNNGV. The CDR3 totals 15 residues. The V end was cut by 5 bases, the J end by 7 bases, with 15 bases between. The CDR3 nucleotides are TGTGCCAGCAGCCCCAGGTTGGGGGGAAATTCACCCCTCCACTTT. Translation: CASSPRLGGNSPLHF.

This clone occurred once. The rearrangement links TRBV6-5 to TRBJ1-6; no firm D call. CDR1 and CDR2 from the germline V gene are MNHEY and SVGAGI. Trimming took 6 bases from V and 6 from J, leaving 15 bases between them. CDR3 length: 15 amino acids. CDR3 amino acids: CASRPGWMANSPLHF. In nucleotides, the CDR3 is TGTGCCAGCAGACCCGGGTGGATGGCTAATTCACCCCTCCACTTT.

This chain links TRBV7-2 with TRBJ2-1; the D gene is possibly TRBD2 (5 bases). V gave up 5 bases and J gave up 0 bases, with 11 bases separating them. The CDR3 runs 15 residues. Germline CDR1 SGHTA, CDR2 FQGNSA. CDR3 region: CASSRDISSYNEQFF. The CDR3 DNA is TGTGCCAGCAGCCGGGATATTAGCTCCTACAATGAGCAGTTCTTC.

The chain employs TRBV19 and TRBJ2-1; 11 bases are a match to TRBD2. J lost 3 bases, V lost 5 bases, and 6 bases had no gene match. This CDR3 region has 16 residues. Germline V gene sequence: CDR1 LNHDA, CDR2 SQIVND (reference sequence). The CDR3, as DNA: TGTGCCAGTAGTCGACGGACTAGCGGGTACTACAATGAGCAGTTCTTC. It specifies CASSRRTSGYYNEQFF.

The table lists this clone with a few counts. V gene TRBV19 combines with J gene TRBJ1-5, with a weak D call TRBD1 (5 bases). V shed 5 bases and J shed 7 bases, with 12 bases lying between them. This CDR3 is built from 13 residues. Germline V lookup: CDR1 LNHDA, CDR2 SQIVND (reference sequence). Written as DNA, the CDR3 is TGTGCCAGTAGTTCCAGGCCAGGGCAGCCCCAGCATTTT. This translates into CASSSRPGQPQHF.

The rearrangement links TRBV6-1 to TRBJ2-7, with TRBD2 matching 12 bases. This CDR3 comprises 16 residues. CDR1 is MNHNS and CDR2 is SASEGT in the germline V gene. V was pared by 0 bases and J by 5 bases, with 5 bases of the junction left unmatched. Here the CDR3 DNA reads TGTGCCAGCAGTGAAGCGGCTAGCGGGGGGGCCAACGAGCAGTACTTC. This encodes CASSEAASGGANEQYF.

This chain joins TRBV7-2 and TRBJ1-1; TRBD1 agrees at 8 bases. The germline V gene encodes CDR1 SGHTA and CDR2 FQGNSA. The V segment lost 5 bases and the J segment 5 bases; nucleotides outside the gene matches: 13. This CDR3 region has 16 residues. CDR3 loop: CASSARGRTGRTEAFF. In DNA, the CDR3 is TGTGCCAGCAGCGCTAGGGGCCGGACAGGGCGGACTGAAGCTTTCTTT.

This rearrangement joins TRBV7-7 to TRBJ2-1; a weak D match, TRBD1 (5 bases). Trimming left V 5 bases short and J 9 bases short, with 14 bases between. Germline V CDR1 and CDR2: SSHAT, FNYEAQ (reference sequence). This CDR3 is built from 13 residues. DNA for the CDR3: TGTGCCAGCAGCAACCCGGCTCAGGGTGAGCAGTTCTTC. This gives the protein CASSNPAQGEQFF.

The chain links TRBV7-6 to TRBJ2-5; D is perhaps TRBD2 (6 bases). Trimming shortened V by 2 bases and J by 2 bases, and 18 bases separated the two germline ends. The CDR3 consists of 17 residues. Germline V gene lookup returns CDR1 SGHVS and CDR2 FNYEAQ. The CDR3: CASSLYLSGGAQETQYF. DNA of the CDR3: TGTGCCAGCAGCTTATACCTTAGCGGAGGGGCACAAGAGACCCAGTACTTC.

The V and J genes are TRBV4-3 and TRBJ2-3, with 14 bases matching TRBD2. With V trimmed by 1 base and J by 2 bases, 2 bases remained unmatched. The V gene's germline CDR1 is LGHNA and CDR2 YSLEER. This CDR3 is built from 17 residues. CDR3 in DNA: TGCGCCAGCAGCCAAGGGACTAGCGGGAGGAACACAGATACGCAGTATTTT. Encoded protein: CASSQGTSGRNTDTQYF.

The rearrangement joins TRBV10-3 to TRBJ2-1, with TRBD2 matching over 11 bases. The CDR3 spans 16 residues. Germline trimming cut 0 bases from V and 9 bases from J; bases unmatched to any gene: 7. Germline V gene sequence: CDR1 ENHRY, CDR2 SYGVKD. Written as DNA, the CDR3 is TGTGCCATCAGTGAGTCACGACTAGCGGGACTAGGTGAGCAGTTCTTC. This translates into CAISESRLAGLGEQFF.

This chain links TRBV21-1 with TRBJ1-4; the DNA was not used to check the table's D call, TRBD1. TRBV21-1 is given as a pseudogene. There are 11 residues in the CDR3. The chain's CDR3 is CASSSTGRLFF. CDR3 nucleotides: TGTGCCAGCAGCTCAACAGGGAGATTGTTTTTT.

The sample holds one count of this clone. The chain has TRBV3-1 (or the pseudogene TRBV3-2) and TRBJ2-7, with 11 positions matching TRBD2. Trimming cost V 3 bases and J 3 bases; bases outside gene matches: 7. CDR1 LGHDT and CDR2 YNNKEL come from the germline V gene (reference sequence). The CDR3 is made up of 16 amino acids. CDR3 bases: TGTGCCAGCAGCCACCCACTAGCGGGGGCCCACTACGAGCAGTACTTC. It yields the protein CASSHPLAGAHYEQYF.

This chain connects TRBV19 to TRBJ2-1; no reliable D call. The CDR3 runs to 16 residues. Trimming took off 4 bases at V and 3 bases at J, with 16 bases between the two ends. Germline V gives CDR1 LNHDA, CDR2 SQIVND (reference sequence). The CDR3 region has the DNA TGTGCCAGTAGTAGGGCTTTAGGTGCAGTCTACAATGAGCAGTTCTTC. The encoded protein is CASSRALGAVYNEQFF. Full variable domain (rest looked up from reference TRBV19 and TRBJ2-1): DGGITQSPKYLFRKEGQNVTLSCEQNLNHDAMYWYRQDPGQGLRLIYYSQIVNDFQKGDIAEGYSVSREKKESFPLTVTSAQKNPTAFYLCASSRALGAVYNEQFFGPGTRLTVL.

This sequence joins TRBV28 and TRBJ2-1; D may be TRBD2 (6 bases). V was shortened by 6 bases and J by 10 bases, with 13 bases between the two germline ends. The CDR3 contains 12 residues. The germline CDR1 and CDR2 sequences are MDHEN and SYDVKM. The CDR3 region is CASRTGAREQFF. For the CDR3, the DNA is TGTGCCAGCAGAACGGGAGCCCGGGAGCAGTTCTTC. Drawing the rest from reference TRBV28 and TRBJ2-1, the complete variable domain is DVKVTQSSRYLVKRTGEKVFLECVQDMDHENMFWYRQDPGLGLRLIYFSYDVKMKEKGDIPEGYSVSREKKERFSLILESASTNQTSMYLCASRTGAREQFFGPGTRLTVL.

The V gene is TRBV5-4, the J gene TRBJ2-3, with a possible D match to TRBD2 (6 bases). CDR1 is SGHNT, CDR2 YYREEE, per germline (reference sequence). The CDR3 loop spans 15 amino acids. V lost 0 bases to trimming and J lost 7 bases, with 15 bases between them. As DNA, the CDR3 is TGTGCCAGCAGCTTGGAAGGGTGGGGGGTGAATACGCAGTATTTT. Translation gives CASSLEGWGVNTQYF.

The genes are TRBV4-1 and TRBJ1-2, with no clear D. V was cut by 1 base and J by 11 bases, with 8 bases left in between. CDR3 length equals 11 residues. Germline CDR1 MGHRA, CDR2 YSYEKL. The CDR3 spells CASSQAGGYTF. The CDR3, as DNA: TGCGCCAGCAGCCAAGCCGGAGGGTACACCTTC.

J is TRBJ2-2 and V is TRBV5-4, with TRBD2 matching over 14 bases. Unmatched junction bases numbered 9, after V lost 4 bases and J lost 7 bases. The CDR3 sequence is 17 residues long. Germline CDR1 is SGHNT and CDR2 is YYREEE (reference sequence). The CDR3 region has the DNA TGTGCCAGCAGCCTCGGACTAGCGGGGGGTGCAGGCGGGGAGCTGTTTTTT. Protein: CASSLGLAGGAGGELFF.

Turning to this clone: This specimen includes other DNA sequences encoding the same CDR3. This rearrangement joins TRBV13 to TRBJ1-1; D remains ambiguous. Germline lookup yields CDR1 PRHDT and CDR2 FYEKMQ (reference sequence). The CDR3 runs to 14 residues. The V end was cut by 0 bases, the J end by 1 base, with 6 bases between. DNA for the CDR3: TGTGCCAGCAGCTTAGGTCCGGGGAACACTGAAGCTTTCTTT. It encodes CASSLGPGNTEAFF. The full variable domain, rest sourced from reference TRBV13 and TRBJ1-1, is AAGVIQSPRHLIKEKRETATLKCYPIPRHDTVYWYQQGPGQDPQFLISFYEKMQSDKGSIPDRFSAQQFSDYHSELNMSSLELGDSALYFCASSLGPGNTEAFFGQGTRLTVV.